What follows describes a single T cell receptor beta chain. The antigen is unknown. The data were taken from a study of beta chain features in type 1 diabetes. Study observations and caveats: Moderately but significantly shorter TCRB CDR3s were found in Type 1 diabetes patients in all four CD4+ subsets. For type 1 diabetes patients, VDJ junctions showed fewer insertions and more deletions.

Reverse transcribing all isolated RNA meant expressed TCRB transcripts were sequenced. The table came from immunoSEQ multiplex PCR; TCRdb's copy has only in-frame clones and leaves some out. Here the sample spans 200,000 to 250,000 clones, roughly 13% being singletons. The length of the CDR3 is 15 residues. Germline CDR1 is SGHVS and CDR2 is FQNEAQ. Germline trimming cut 1 base from V and 2 bases from J; bases unmatched to any gene: 4. Only one heparinised blood draw was taken per donor, and its volume averaged about 116 mL. Central memory, naive, regulatory and stem cell-like memory CD4+ cells were sorted by CD45RO/CCR7/CD25/CD127/CD95/CD27. Purity exceeding 98% was reached by all sorted populations.

Sequencing was carried out using naive CD4+ T cells from blood. V usage is TRBV7-8 and J usage is TRBJ2-7; TRBD2 agrees at 8 bases. This sequence was found in a man aged 25-45 years with type 1 diabetes. The DNA for the CDR3 is TGTGCCAGCAGCTTAGAGGGTAGCGGGACCTACGAGCAGTACTTC. Encoded protein: CASSLEGSGTYEQYF.